This T cell receptor beta chain appears in the sequencing data of a study of human T cells and chemical hapten exposure. From whole blood left unfractionated, total RNA was extracted. The library tagged each cDNA molecule with unique molecular identifiers. Per the original methods: TCR counts had a median of approximately 87,000 per sample and spanned roughly 23,224 to 690,600. Each CDR3 protein gets one entry after TCRdb re-called the 5' RACE reads with MiXCR. Clone size and V and J calls follow TCRdb, not the original study. The data show roughly 82,000 distinct CDR3 sequences, about 16% seen once. Regarding the study as a whole: The number of TCRs above 1 in 1000 frequency did not change after DPC sensitization.

CDR3 length: 14 residues. The V gene lost 4 bases and the J gene lost 8 bases, with 17 bases spanning the gap. Germline V gene data show CDR1 as MGHDK and CDR2 as SYGVNS. This clonotype was found a few times. Its antigen is not identified. This clonotype originated in a female donor in good health. V is TRBV25-1 and J is TRBJ1-2; D is uncertain. Here the CDR3 DNA reads TGTGCCAGCAGTGTAGGAGGGAACATGGGCGGCTACACCTTC. It specifies CASSVGGNMGGYTF.